The T cell receptor beta chain described here comes from a study of shared clonotypes between healthy human individuals. Concerning this clone: Its antigen is undetermined.

Study findings and constraints: Rarefaction analysis demonstrated incomplete sorted-subset sequencing notwithstanding large depth. Sharing across four donors was highest in naive CD4 (roughly 5%) and lowest in memory CD8 (around 0.4%).

CD8 memory was a combination that joined CD45RO+ cells with CCR7-negative CD45RA+ TemRA cells. Germline assignment: CDR1 LNHDA and CDR2 SQIVND (reference sequence). The V end lost 5 bases, the J end lost 5 bases, and 6 bases lay between the germline ends. This CDR3 region has 11 residues. Deep was the level at which the assay was run. Sequencing was performed with immunoSEQ multiplex PCR; in TCRdb, only in-frame clones are kept and a portion is missing. The sample includes roughly 660,000 clones, around 90% seen only once; the top ten take 34%. This receptor was obtained from a man younger than 30 in good health. Some clones in this sample may be carry-over from other donors' samples. Source material: memory CD8+ T cells from PBMCs. As for subset: CD45RO+ cells pooled with CCR7-negative TemRA cells. The chain has TRBV19 and TRBJ1-1; D is undetermined. CDR3 nucleotides: TGTGCCAGTAGTGCACTTACTGAAGCTTTCTTT. It is translated as CASSALTEAFF.